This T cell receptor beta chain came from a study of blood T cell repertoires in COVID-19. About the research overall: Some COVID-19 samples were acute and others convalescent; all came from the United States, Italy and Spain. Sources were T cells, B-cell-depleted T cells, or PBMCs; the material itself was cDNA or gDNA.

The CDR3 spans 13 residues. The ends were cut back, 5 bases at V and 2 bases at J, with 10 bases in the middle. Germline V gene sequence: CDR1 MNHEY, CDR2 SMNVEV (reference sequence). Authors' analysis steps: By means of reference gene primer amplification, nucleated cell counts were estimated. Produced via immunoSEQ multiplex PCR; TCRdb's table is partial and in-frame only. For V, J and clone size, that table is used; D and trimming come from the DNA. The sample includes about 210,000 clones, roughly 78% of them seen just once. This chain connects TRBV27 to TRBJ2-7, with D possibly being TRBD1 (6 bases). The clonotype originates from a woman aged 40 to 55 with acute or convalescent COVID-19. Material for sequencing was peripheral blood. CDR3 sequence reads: CASSPRTAYEQYF. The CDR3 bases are TGTGCCAGCAGTCCGAGGACAGCCTACGAGCAGTACTTC.